Listed below are T cell receptor beta chains from one sample, sequenced in a study of T-cell memory formation after mild COVID-19. TCRdb independently ran MiXCR on the 5' RACE reads; one entry per CDR3 protein. The repertoire holds about 130,000 distinct CDR3 sequences, approximately 15% seen once, with 5.2% in the top ten. The source material was PBMCs or a T cell subset sorted from them (not recorded which). All receptors derive from a man in his late teens or twenties who had mild COVID-19 (a few samples of this study predate the infection). Cell type and time point are not known. Each CDR3 is given with its conserved first and last residue. A D gene is named only where the DNA matches it firmly. Some rows mark clone size as missing; the rest say once, few, many or name a class of expanded clone.

V gene	J gene	D gene	clone size	CDR3 protein	CDR3 DNA
TRBV7-3	TRBJ2-5	NA	many	CASSTGGQLRTQYF	TGTGCCAGCAGCACTGGCGGACAGCTACGGACCCAGTACTTC
TRBV7-9	TRBJ1-3	NA	NA	CASSLGSESGNTIYF	TGTGCCAGCAGCTTAGGGTCAGAGTCTGGAAACACCATATATTTT
TRBV11-2	TRBJ2-5	NA	many	CASSLAGVQETQYF	TGTGCCAGCAGCTTAGCCGGGGTGCAAGAGACCCAGTACTTC
TRBV7-3	TRBJ2-5	NA	many	CASSQTGPYGETQYF	TGTGCCAGCAGCCAAACAGGACCGTACGGGGAGACCCAGTACTTC
TRBV7-2	TRBJ2-5	NA	few	CASSLVGGGGTQYF	TGTGCCAGCAGCTTAGTAGGGGGGGGAGGGACCCAGTACTTC
TRBV6-6	TRBJ1-5	NA	NA	CASSLKQSYSNQPQHF	TGTGCCAGCAGTCTTAAACAGAGCTATAGCAATCAGCCCCAGCATTTT
TRBV6-1	TRBJ2-1	NA	few	CASRATLSSYNEQFF	TGTGCCAGCAGAGCGACTCTGTCCTCCTACAATGAGCAGTTCTTC
TRBV27	TRBJ1-5	NA	once	CASRQRPERNQPQHF	TGTGCCAGCAGACAAAGGCCGGAGAGGAATCAGCCCCAGCATTTT
TRBV4-1	TRBJ2-3	NA	many	CASSQEGAPSTDTQYF	TGCGCCAGCAGCCAAGAAGGGGCGCCAAGCACAGATACGCAGTATTTT
TRBV5-4	TRBJ2-5	TRBD1	few	CASKQGLGTGQETQYF	TGTGCCAGCAAACAGGGGTTAGGGACGGGGCAAGAGACCCAGTACTTC
TRBV30	TRBJ1-2	NA	few	CAWTPGLYGYTF	TGTGCCTGGACCCCAGGGCTCTATGGCTACACCTTC
TRBV4-3	TRBJ2-1	NA	few	CASSQDLQPERKQFF	TGCGCCAGCAGCCAAGATTTACAGCCAGAGAGGAAGCAGTTCTTC
TRBV6-2/TRBV6-3	TRBJ1-5	NA	few	CASSYIRGRGSNQPQHF	TGTGCCAGCAGTTACATCCGGGGGCGCGGAAGCAATCAGCCCCAGCATTTT
TRBV11-2	TRBJ2-7	TRBD1	NA	CASSFGQGSSYEQYF	TGTGCCAGCAGCTTCGGACAGGGGAGCTCCTACGAGCAGTACTTC
TRBV12-3/TRBV12-4	TRBJ1-3	NA	NA	CASSFFPGFLGVNSGNTIYF	TGTGCCAGCAGTTTTTTCCCCGGGTTCCTGGGGGTCAACTCTGGAAACACCATATATTTT
TRBV20-1	TRBJ2-3	NA	few	CSARGGRLTDTQYF	TGCAGTGCTAGAGGCGGCAGACTCACAGATACGCAGTATTTT
TRBV30	TRBJ2-1	TRBD2	few	CAWGQGLAYNEQFF	TGTGCCTGGGGCCAGGGACTAGCGTACAATGAGCAGTTCTTC
TRBV18	TRBJ1-2	TRBD1	NA	CASSPDATGLLGYTF	TGTGCCAGCTCACCGGATGCGACAGGGCTGCTTGGCTACACCTTC
TRBV29-1	TRBJ2-5	NA	few	CSVDLRGLEGTQYF	TGCAGCGTTGACCTAAGAGGACTCGAGGGGACCCAGTACTTC
TRBV6-5	TRBJ1-1	NA	NA	CASRMGRGTEAFF	TGTGCCAGCAGGATGGGCAGGGGAACTGAAGCTTTCTTT
TRBV5-1	TRBJ2-5	NA	many	CASTPSAGQETQYF	TGCGCCAGCACCCCTTCGGCAGGTCAAGAGACCCAGTACTTC
TRBV7-9	TRBJ2-4	TRBD2	few	CASSLGASGGPEYF	TGTGCCAGCAGCTTAGGAGCTAGCGGGGGGCCGGAGTACTTC
TRBV4-3	TRBJ2-2	NA	few	CASSQDRGHTGELFF	TGCGCCAGCAGCCAAGATCGGGGGCACACCGGGGAGCTGTTTTTT
TRBV9	TRBJ1-2	TRBD1	few	CASSVASGDSLYGYTF	TGTGCCAGCAGCGTGGCGTCAGGGGACAGCCTCTATGGCTACACCTTC
TRBV20-1	TRBJ2-7	TRBD1	few	CSASQGVVYEQYF	TGCAGTGCTTCACAGGGGGTCGTCTACGAGCAGTACTTC
TRBV4-1	TRBJ1-2	NA	few	CASSQGSSYGYTF	TGCGCCAGCAGCCAGGGTAGTTCCTATGGCTACACCTTC
TRBV6-5	TRBJ1-2	NA	few	CASSLMGRKYGYTF	TGTGCCAGCAGTTTGATGGGCAGAAAATATGGCTACACCTTC
TRBV10-2	TRBJ2-7	NA	many	CASSPRAPGVEQYF	TGCGCCAGCAGCCCCCGGGCCCCTGGGGTCGAGCAGTACTTC
TRBV12-3/TRBV12-4	TRBJ1-4	TRBD1	few	CASSPRGTGDNEKLFF	TGTGCCAGCAGCCCGCGGGGGACAGGAGATAATGAAAAACTGTTTTTT
TRBV6-2/TRBV6-3	TRBJ1-2	TRBD1	NA	CASSSRTGGFGYTF	TGTGCCAGCAGTTCCCGGACAGGGGGCTTTGGCTACACCTTC
TRBV11-1	TRBJ1-2	NA	NA	CASSLEVGRSDYGYTF	TGTGCCAGCAGCTTAGAGGTCGGGAGGAGCGACTATGGCTACACCTTC
TRBV5-1	TRBJ2-7	TRBD2	NA	CASSPGGALDYEQYF	TGCGCCAGCAGCCCGGGGGGGGCCCTCGACTACGAGCAGTACTTC
TRBV3-1	TRBJ2-3	TRBD2	NA	CASSLGWEGLDTQYF	TGTGCCAGCAGCCTCGGGTGGGAGGGTTTAGATACGCAGTATTTT
TRBV15	TRBJ1-6	NA	few	CATSRQGYNSPLHF	TGTGCCACCAGCAGACAGGGGTATAATTCACCCCTCCACTTT
TRBV9	TRBJ2-1	NA	few	CASSAEYNEQFF	TGTGCCAGCAGCGCAGAATACAATGAGCAGTTCTTC
TRBV19	TRBJ1-1	NA	few	CASNNRQNTEAFF	TGTGCCAGTAACAACAGGCAGAACACTGAAGCTTTCTTT
TRBV5-1	TRBJ2-5	TRBD1	few	CASSRQQGAGETQYF	TGCGCCAGCAGCAGGCAACAGGGGGCTGGAGAGACCCAGTACTTC
TRBV10-3	TRBJ2-1	TRBD2	NA	CAIRGSGTSGGNEQFF	TGTGCCATCAGGGGGTCCGGGACTAGCGGGGGTAATGAGCAGTTCTTC
TRBV5-6	TRBJ1-2	NA	NA	CASSWDFGGYTF	TGTGCCAGCAGCTGGGACTTTGGCGGCTACACCTTC
TRBV29-1	TRBJ2-3	NA	few	CSTGTHSDTQYF	TGCAGCACCGGGACTCATTCAGATACGCAGTATTTT
TRBV7-2	TRBJ2-3	TRBD2	few	CASSLTALAGGQSGDTQYF	TGTGCCAGCAGCTTAACCGCTCTAGCGGGGGGGCAGAGTGGAGATACGCAGTATTTT
TRBV9	TRBJ2-7	TRBD2	NA	CASSPRLGGGPSYEQYF	TGTGCCAGCAGCCCAAGATTAGGCGGGGGGCCATCCTACGAGCAGTACTTC
TRBV5-1	TRBJ2-1	NA	once	CASSRGPQDNEQFF	TGCGCCAGCAGCAGGGGCCCCCAGGACAATGAGCAGTTCTTC
TRBV20-1	TRBJ2-2	TRBD2	NA	CSARTVSGGTGELFF	TGCAGTGCTAGAACGGTGTCGGGGGGGACCGGGGAGCTGTTTTTT
TRBV20-1	TRBJ1-1	NA	NA	CSARRPSNTEAFF	TGCAGTGCTAGAAGACCATCCAACACTGAAGCTTTCTTT
TRBV6-5	TRBJ2-5	NA	few	CATSLVPRRQETQYF	TGTGCCACCTCCCTCGTTCCCAGGCGGCAAGAGACCCAGTACTTC